The 3 T cell receptor beta chains below were found in one sample sequenced in a study of T cell repertoires in cytomegalovirus infection (dated 2019 in TCRdb). Sequencing was performed on an Illumina HiSeq 1500. TCRdb ran its own pipeline on the public reads, namely fastp trimming at Q25 and MiXCR clone calling, and kept in-frame beta chains. CDR3 protein duplicates are merged, each entry listing the most common genes and DNA. The sample data list roughly 990,000 distinct CDR3 sequences, and approximately 31% of these were observed just once. The leading ten clones occupy around 15% of the sample. These TCRs' antigens remain unknown. The sample's treatment or condition label, in plain terms: in vitro stimulation with specific CMV peptide epitopes to enrich CMV-specific T cells. Material: cultured CD8+ T cells from PBMCs, obtained from culture after CMV antigen stimulation. These receptor sequences come from a human donor in good health (CMV status not recorded). Some clones in this sample may be carry-over from other donors' samples.

This chain links TRBV29-1 with TRBJ1-1; D is uncertain. V shed 5 bases and J shed 4 bases, with 5 bases lying between them. The CDR3 spans 10 residues. The germline V gene has CDR1 SQVTM and CDR2 ANQGSEA. The CDR3 DNA is TGCAGCGTTCTGATCACTGAAGCTTTCTTT. As protein: CSVLITEAFF.

A word on this clonotype: The limits of the CDR3 on the DNA are not certain, so only TCRdb's listed CDR3 is given. The chain has TRBV7-8 and TRBJ2-5; TRBD1 is the table's D call, not checked against the DNA. Germline-derived CDR1 and CDR2 are SGHVS and FQNEAQ. The CDR3 extends over 18 residues, inclusive of both ends. CDR3: CASSLVGVGTGGSFEGYF.

In regard to this clonotype: This sequence may be a read error, since a much larger clone differs from it by one base. The chain has TRBV28 and TRBJ2-1; no clear D. Germline assignment: CDR1 MDHEN and CDR2 SYDVKM. V shed 6 bases and J shed 4 bases, with 7 bases lying between them. The CDR3 spans 12 residues. The CDR3 sequence is CASRIGYNEQFF. The CDR3 region has the DNA TGTGCCAGCAGGATTGGTTACAATGAGCAGTTCTTC.